Listed below are T cell receptor beta chains from one sample, sequenced in a study of identical twins. In TCRdb, the 5' RACE reads were re-called with MiXCR into one record per CDR3 protein. The data hold hundreds of thousands of distinct CDR3 sequences, with roughly 12% observed a single time. These data also formed part of another study, on yellow fever vaccine responses in identical twins.

The sequenced sample consisted of PBMCs. All receptors come from a woman younger than 35 in good health. The CDR3 runs from the conserved cysteine through the conserved F or W. Fields, in order: clone size, J gene, D gene, V gene, CDR3 protein, CDR3 DNA. D genes are given only for firm matches. Only part of the rows carry a size: once, few, many, or a class if the clone is expanded.

clone_size: few; j_call: TRBJ1-1; d_call: NA; v_call: TRBV20-1; cdr3_aa: CSAPTGRDLEAFF; cdr3_nt: TGCAGTGCACCCACAGGGAGGGATCTCGAAGCTTTCTTT
clone_size: NA; j_call: TRBJ1-5; d_call: NA; v_call: TRBV7-9; cdr3_aa: CASRGQGPQHF; cdr3_nt: TGTGCCAGCAGGGGGCAAGGTCCCCAGCATTTT
clone_size: NA; j_call: TRBJ2-2; d_call: NA; v_call: TRBV5-6; cdr3_aa: CASSLIGMDPARDTGELFF; cdr3_nt: TGTGCCAGCAGCTTGATCGGGATGGACCCGGCTCGGGACACCGGGGAGCTGTTTTTT
clone_size: few; j_call: TRBJ2-5; d_call: TRBD2; v_call: TRBV7-8; cdr3_aa: CASSLFGAGTGETQYF; cdr3_nt: TGTGCCAGCAGCTTGTTCGGAGCGGGGACGGGGGAGACCCAGTACTTC
clone_size: NA; j_call: TRBJ1-2; d_call: TRBD1; v_call: TRBV10-3; cdr3_aa: CASTDRVGGYTF; cdr3_nt: TGTGCCAGCACGGACAGGGTAGGGGGCTACACCTTC
clone_size: few; j_call: TRBJ2-7; d_call: TRBD1; v_call: TRBV6-1; cdr3_aa: CASSRQQGIHEQYF; cdr3_nt: TGTGCCAGCAGTCGCCAACAGGGGATCCACGAGCAGTACTTC
clone_size: many; j_call: TRBJ1-1; d_call: NA; v_call: TRBV28; cdr3_aa: CASSLSRGTEAFF; cdr3_nt: TGTGCCAGCAGTCTCAGTAGGGGCACTGAAGCTTTCTTT
clone_size: many; j_call: TRBJ2-1; d_call: NA; v_call: TRBV7-8; cdr3_aa: CASSLPGGPSYNEQFF; cdr3_nt: TGTGCCAGCAGCTTACCTGGAGGGCCATCCTACAATGAGCAGTTCTTC
clone_size: few; j_call: TRBJ2-1; d_call: TRBD2; v_call: TRBV24-1; cdr3_aa: CATMPGLAASSSYNEQFF; cdr3_nt: TGTGCCACCATGCCGGGACTAGCGGCCTCCTCCTCCTACAATGAGCAGTTCTTC
clone_size: NA; j_call: TRBJ1-2; d_call: NA; v_call: TRBV12-5; cdr3_aa: CASGLATNRDGYTF; cdr3_nt: TGTGCTAGTGGTTTGGCCACAAACAGGGATGGCTACACCTTC
clone_size: NA; j_call: TRBJ1-2; d_call: NA; v_call: TRBV5-1; cdr3_aa: CASSIQPIRRPTF; cdr3_nt: TGCGCCAGCAGTATACAGCCTATCCGCAGGCCCACCTTC
clone_size: few; j_call: TRBJ1-1; d_call: NA; v_call: TRBV12-3/TRBV12-4; cdr3_aa: CASSFPPEGLDTEAFF; cdr3_nt: TGTGCCAGCAGTTTCCCGCCAGAAGGGTTGGACACTGAAGCTTTCTTT
clone_size: NA; j_call: TRBJ2-5; d_call: NA; v_call: TRBV6-1; cdr3_aa: CASSEASGTQETQYF; cdr3_nt: TGTGCCAGCAGTGAAGCGTCAGGCACCCAAGAGACCCAGTACTTC
clone_size: many; j_call: TRBJ2-1; d_call: TRBD2; v_call: TRBV15; cdr3_aa: CATSRSGGNYNEQFF; cdr3_nt: TGTGCCACCAGCAGAAGCGGGGGGAACTACAATGAGCAGTTCTTC
clone_size: NA; j_call: TRBJ2-7; d_call: TRBD2; v_call: TRBV12-3/TRBV12-4; cdr3_aa: CASSRTSGKTYEQYF; cdr3_nt: TGTGCCAGCAGCCGGACTAGCGGGAAGACCTACGAGCAGTACTTC
clone_size: few; j_call: TRBJ2-3; d_call: NA; v_call: TRBV2; cdr3_aa: CASSEEGAGKTDTQYF; cdr3_nt: TGTGCCAGCAGTGAAGAGGGGGCGGGGAAGACAGATACGCAGTATTTT
clone_size: NA; j_call: TRBJ2-1; d_call: TRBD2; v_call: TRBV24-1; cdr3_aa: CATSDPPGGGLGEQFF; cdr3_nt: TGTGCCACCAGTGATCCCCCCGGGGGGGGCCTCGGTGAGCAGTTCTTC
clone_size: few; j_call: TRBJ2-2; d_call: NA; v_call: TRBV29-1; cdr3_aa: CSVGSYTGELFF; cdr3_nt: TGCAGCGTTGGAAGCTACACCGGGGAGCTGTTTTTT
clone_size: many; j_call: TRBJ2-1; d_call: NA; v_call: TRBV24-1; cdr3_aa: CATSDHVLGGSYNEQFF; cdr3_nt: TGTGCCACCAGTGATCACGTCTTAGGGGGCTCCTACAATGAGCAGTTCTTC
clone_size: few; j_call: TRBJ2-1; d_call: TRBD2; v_call: TRBV2; cdr3_aa: CASRPGLAGVSNEQFF; cdr3_nt: TGTGCCAGCAGACCCGGACTAGCGGGAGTTAGCAATGAGCAGTTCTTC